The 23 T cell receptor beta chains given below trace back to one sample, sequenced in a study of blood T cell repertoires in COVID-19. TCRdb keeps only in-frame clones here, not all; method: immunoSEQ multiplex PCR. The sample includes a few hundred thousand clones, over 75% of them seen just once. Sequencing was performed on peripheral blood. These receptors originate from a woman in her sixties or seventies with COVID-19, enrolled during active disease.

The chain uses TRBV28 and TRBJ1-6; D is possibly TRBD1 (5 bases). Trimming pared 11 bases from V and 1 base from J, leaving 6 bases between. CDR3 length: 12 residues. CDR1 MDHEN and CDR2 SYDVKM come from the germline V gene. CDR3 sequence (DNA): TGTGCCGACAGTTCCTATAATTCACCCCTCCACTTT. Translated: CADSSYNSPLHF.

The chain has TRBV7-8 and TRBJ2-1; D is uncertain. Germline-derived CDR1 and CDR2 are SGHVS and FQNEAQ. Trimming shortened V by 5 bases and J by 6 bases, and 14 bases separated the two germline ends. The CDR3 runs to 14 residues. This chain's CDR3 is CASSTTGYLNEQFF. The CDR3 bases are TGTGCCAGCAGCACGACTGGGTACCTCAATGAGCAGTTCTTC.

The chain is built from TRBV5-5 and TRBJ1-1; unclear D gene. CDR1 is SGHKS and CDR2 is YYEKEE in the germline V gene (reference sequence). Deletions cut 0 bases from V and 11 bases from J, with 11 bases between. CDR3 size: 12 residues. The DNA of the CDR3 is TGTGCCAGCAGCTTGGTTGTTGGGAGGGCTTTCTTT. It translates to CASSLVVGRAFF.

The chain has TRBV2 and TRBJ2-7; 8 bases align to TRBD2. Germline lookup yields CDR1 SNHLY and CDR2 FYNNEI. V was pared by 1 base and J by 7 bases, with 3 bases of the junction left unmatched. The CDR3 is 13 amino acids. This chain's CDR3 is CASSEGLAQEQYF. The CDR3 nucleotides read TGTGCCAGCAGTGAAGGACTAGCGCAGGAGCAGTACTTC. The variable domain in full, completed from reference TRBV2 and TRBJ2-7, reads EPEVTQTPSHQVTQMGQEVILRCVPISNHLYFYWYRQILGQKVEFLVSFYNNEISEKSEIFDDQFSVERPDGSNFTLKIRSTKLEDSAMYFCASSEGLAQEQYFGPGTRLTVT.

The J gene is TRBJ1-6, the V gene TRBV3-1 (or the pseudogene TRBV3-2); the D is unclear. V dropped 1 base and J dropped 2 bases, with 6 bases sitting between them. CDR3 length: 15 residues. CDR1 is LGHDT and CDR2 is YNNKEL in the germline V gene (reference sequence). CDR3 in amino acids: CASSQGATYNSPLHF. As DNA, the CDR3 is TGTGCCAGCAGCCAAGGCGCCACCTATAATTCACCCCTCCACTTT.

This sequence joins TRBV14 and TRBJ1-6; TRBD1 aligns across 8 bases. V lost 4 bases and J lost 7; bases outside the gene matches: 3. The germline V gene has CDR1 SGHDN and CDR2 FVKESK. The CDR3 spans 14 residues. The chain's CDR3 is CASSRDRGNSPLHF. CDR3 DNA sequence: TGTGCCAGCAGCCGAGACAGGGGCAATTCACCCCTCCACTTT.

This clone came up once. DNA of the CDR3: TGTGCCAGCTCACTGACAGGGAATGAGCAGTTCTTC. Translated, it gives CASSLTGNEQFF. The chain employs TRBV18 and TRBJ2-1; TRBD1 matches at 7 bases. This CDR3 is built from 12 residues. Germline V lookup: CDR1 KGHSH, CDR2 LQKENI. Unmatched junction bases numbered 1, after V lost 4 bases and J lost 7 bases.

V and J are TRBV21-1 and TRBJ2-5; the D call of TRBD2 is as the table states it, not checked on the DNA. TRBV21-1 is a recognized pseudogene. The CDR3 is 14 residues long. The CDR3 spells CASSAMTSGETQYF. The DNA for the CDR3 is TGTGCCAGCAGCGCCATGACTAGCGGAGAGACCCAGTACTTC.

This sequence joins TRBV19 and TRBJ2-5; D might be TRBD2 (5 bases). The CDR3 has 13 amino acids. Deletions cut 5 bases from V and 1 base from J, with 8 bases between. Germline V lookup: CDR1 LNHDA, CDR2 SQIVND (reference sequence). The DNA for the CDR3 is TGTGCCAGTAGTCGTAGCGCCCAAGAGACCCAGTACTTC. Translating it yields CASSRSAQETQYF.

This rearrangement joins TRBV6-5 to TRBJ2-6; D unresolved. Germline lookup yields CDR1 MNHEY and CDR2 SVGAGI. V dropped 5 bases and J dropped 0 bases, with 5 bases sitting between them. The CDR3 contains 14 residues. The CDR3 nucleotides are TGTGCCAGCAGTCCCTACTCTGGGGCCAACGTCCTGACTTTC. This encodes CASSPYSGANVLTF.

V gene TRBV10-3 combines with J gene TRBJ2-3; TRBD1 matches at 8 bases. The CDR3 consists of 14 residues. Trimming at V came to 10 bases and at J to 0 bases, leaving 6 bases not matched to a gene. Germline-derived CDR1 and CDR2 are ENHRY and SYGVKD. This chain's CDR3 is CATLRQGSTDTQYF. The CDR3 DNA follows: TGTGCCACCTTAAGACAGGGGAGCACAGATACGCAGTATTTT.

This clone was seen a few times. Written as DNA, the CDR3 is TGTGCCAGCAGCTTACAGGGGAACACTGAAGCTTTCTTT. It encodes CASSLQGNTEAFF. J is TRBJ1-1 and V is TRBV7-9; D possibly corresponds to TRBD1 (5 bases). CDR1 is SEHNR and CDR2 is FQNEAQ in the germline V gene (reference sequence). The CDR3 has 13 residues. The germline V and J ends were trimmed by 2 bases and 1 base, with 5 bases remaining between them.

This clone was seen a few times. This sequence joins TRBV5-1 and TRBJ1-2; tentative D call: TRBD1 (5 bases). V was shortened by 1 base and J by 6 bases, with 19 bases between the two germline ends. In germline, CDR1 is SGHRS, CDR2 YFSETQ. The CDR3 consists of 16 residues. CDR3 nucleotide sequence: TGCGCCAGCAGCTTGAGTAGTGGGGCCTTCCGAAATGGCTACACCTTC. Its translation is CASSLSSGAFRNGYTF.

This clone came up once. CDR3 loop: CASSQGAVNTEAFF. CDR3 in DNA: TGTGCCAGCAGCCAAGGGGCGGTGAACACTGAAGCTTTCTTT. This sequence joins TRBV5-4 and TRBJ1-1, with a possible D match to TRBD1 (5 bases). Trimming took 4 bases from V and 0 from J, leaving 10 bases between them. The length of the CDR3 is 14 residues. The germline gives CDR1 SGHNT, CDR2 YYREEE (reference sequence).

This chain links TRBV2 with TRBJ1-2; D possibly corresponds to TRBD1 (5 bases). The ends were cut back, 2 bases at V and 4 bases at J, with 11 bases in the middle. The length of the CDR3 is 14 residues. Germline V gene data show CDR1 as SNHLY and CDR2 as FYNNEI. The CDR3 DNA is TGTGCCAGCAGTGAAAGGGGATCCTCCTATGGCTACACCTTC. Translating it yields CASSERGSSYGYTF. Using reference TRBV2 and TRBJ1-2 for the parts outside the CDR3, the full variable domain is EPEVTQTPSHQVTQMGQEVILRCVPISNHLYFYWYRQILGQKVEFLVSFYNNEISEKSEIFDDQFSVERPDGSNFTLKIRSTKLEDSAMYFCASSERGSSYGYTFGSGTRLTVV.

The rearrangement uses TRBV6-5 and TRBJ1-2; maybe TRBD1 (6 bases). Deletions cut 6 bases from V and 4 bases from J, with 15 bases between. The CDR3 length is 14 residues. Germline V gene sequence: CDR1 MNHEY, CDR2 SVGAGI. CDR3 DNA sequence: TGTGCCAGCAGGGAGGTGCAGGGGAGCTATGGCTACACCTTC. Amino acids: CASREVQGSYGYTF.

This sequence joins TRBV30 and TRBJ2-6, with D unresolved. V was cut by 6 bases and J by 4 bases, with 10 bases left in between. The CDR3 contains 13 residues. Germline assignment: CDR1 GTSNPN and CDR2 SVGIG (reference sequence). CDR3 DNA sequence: TGTGCCTGCCTACCTCTGGGGGCCAACGTCCTGACTTTC. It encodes CACLPLGANVLTF.

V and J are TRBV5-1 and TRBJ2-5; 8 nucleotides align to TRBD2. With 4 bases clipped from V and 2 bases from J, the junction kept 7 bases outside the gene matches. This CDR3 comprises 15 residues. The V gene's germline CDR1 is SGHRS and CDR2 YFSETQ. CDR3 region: CASSLQTSEQETQYF. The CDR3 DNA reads TGCGCCAGCAGCCTGCAGACTAGCGAACAAGAGACCCAGTACTTC. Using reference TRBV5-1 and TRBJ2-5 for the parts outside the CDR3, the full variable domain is KAGVTQTPRYLIKTRGQQVTLSCSPISGHRSVSWYQQTPGQGLQFLFEYFSETQRNKGNFPGRFSGRQFSNSRSEMNVSTLELGDSALYLCASSLQTSEQETQYFGPGTRLLVL.

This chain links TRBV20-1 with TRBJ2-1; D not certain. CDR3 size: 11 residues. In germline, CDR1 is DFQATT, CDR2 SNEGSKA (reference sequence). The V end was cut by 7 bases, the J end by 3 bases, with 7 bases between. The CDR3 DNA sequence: TGCAGTGGTCGTCGCTACAATGAGCAGTTCTTC. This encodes CSGRRYNEQFF.

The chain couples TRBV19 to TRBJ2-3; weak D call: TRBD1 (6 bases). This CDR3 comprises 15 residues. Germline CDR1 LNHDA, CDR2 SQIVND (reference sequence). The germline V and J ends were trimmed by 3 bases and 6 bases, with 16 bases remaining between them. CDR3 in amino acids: CASSIIPPGADTQYF. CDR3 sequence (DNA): TGTGCCAGTAGTATCATCCCCCCAGGGGCGGATACGCAGTATTTT.

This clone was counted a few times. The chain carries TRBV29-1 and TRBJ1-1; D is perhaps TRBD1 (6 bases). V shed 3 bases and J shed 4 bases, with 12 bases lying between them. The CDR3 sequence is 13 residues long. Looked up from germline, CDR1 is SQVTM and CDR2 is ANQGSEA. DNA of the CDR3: TGCAGCGTTGATGGGGGGGCGGGCACTGAAGCTTTCTTT. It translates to CSVDGGAGTEAFF. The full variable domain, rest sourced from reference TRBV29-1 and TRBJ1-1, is SAVISQKPSRDICQRGTSLTIQCQVDSQVTMMFWYRQQPGQSLTLIATANQGSEATYESGFVIDKFPISRPNLTFSTLTVSNMSPEDSSIYLCSVDGGAGTEAFFGQGTRLTVV.

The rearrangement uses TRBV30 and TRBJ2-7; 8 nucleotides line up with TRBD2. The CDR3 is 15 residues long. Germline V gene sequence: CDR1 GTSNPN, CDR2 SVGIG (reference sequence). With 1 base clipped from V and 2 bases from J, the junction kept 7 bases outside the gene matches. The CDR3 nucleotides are TGTGCCTGGAGTGGGGGAGGAGCGGGGGCCTACGAGCAGTACTTC. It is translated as CAWSGGGAGAYEQYF.

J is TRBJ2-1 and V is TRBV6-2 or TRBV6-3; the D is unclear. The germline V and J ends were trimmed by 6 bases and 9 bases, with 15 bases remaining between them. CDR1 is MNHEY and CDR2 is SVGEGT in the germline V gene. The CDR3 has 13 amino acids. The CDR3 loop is CASSPGDSGEQFF. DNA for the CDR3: TGTGCCAGCAGCCCCGGAGACTCGGGTGAGCAGTTCTTC.